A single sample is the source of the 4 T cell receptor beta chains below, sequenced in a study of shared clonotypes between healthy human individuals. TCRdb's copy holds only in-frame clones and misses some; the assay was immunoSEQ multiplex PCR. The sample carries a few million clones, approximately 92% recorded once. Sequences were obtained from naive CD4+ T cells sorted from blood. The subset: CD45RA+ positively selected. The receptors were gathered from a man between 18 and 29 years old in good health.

The CDR3 DNA sequence: TGCGCCAGCAGCCCCACGGGGAACACTGAAGCTTTCTTT. It yields the protein CASSPTGNTEAFF. The V call is TRBV10-1, the J call TRBJ1-1; D not certain. V gave up 6 bases and J gave up 1 base, with 9 bases separating them. CDR3 size: 13 residues. Germline CDR1 reads WNHNN; CDR2 reads SYGVQD (reference sequence).

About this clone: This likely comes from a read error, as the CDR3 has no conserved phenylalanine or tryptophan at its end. The CDR3 loop reads CAIKRDGFGALHL. The DNA of the CDR3 is TGTGCCATCAAGCGGGACGGCTTTGGGGCCCTCCACCTT. The rearrangement uses TRBV10-3 and TRBJ1-6, with D possibly TRBD1 on 5 matching bases. The CDR3 has 13 amino acids. Germline loops: CDR1 ENHRY, CDR2 SYGVKD. V lost 7 bases to trimming and J lost 14 bases, with 18 bases between them.

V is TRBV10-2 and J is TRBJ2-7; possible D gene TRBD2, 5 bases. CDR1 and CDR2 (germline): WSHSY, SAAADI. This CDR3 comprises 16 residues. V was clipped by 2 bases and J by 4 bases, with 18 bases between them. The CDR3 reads CASSERLSGTFYEQYF. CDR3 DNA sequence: TGCGCCAGCAGTGAGCGACTATCAGGAACATTTTACGAGCAGTACTTC.

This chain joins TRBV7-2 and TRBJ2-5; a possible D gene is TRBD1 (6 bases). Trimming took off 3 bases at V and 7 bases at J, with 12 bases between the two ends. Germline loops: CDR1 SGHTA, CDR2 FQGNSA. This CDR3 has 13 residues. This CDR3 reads CASSLNRDLTQYF. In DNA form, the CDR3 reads TGTGCCAGCAGCTTGAACAGGGACCTGACCCAGTACTTC.